The clone carrying this TCR beta chain has at least ten counts. Antigen: not known. The data derive from a study of spatial heterogeneity in lung cancer. For the study at large: Matched bulk RNA-seq yielded a T cell module score, and TCR transcript counts in tumor regions correlated strongly with that score.

Each CDR3 protein is one row after TCRdb ran MiXCR on the 5' RACE reads. The profile covers 10,000 to 15,000 distinct CDR3 sequences, with 5.5% to 8.5% appearing a single time and around 3.4% taken by the ten largest. Whole-study findings and limits: Tracking of tumor mutation counts was seen in expanded intratumoral alpha and beta TCR counts.

Time point noted: sample taken at primary tumor resection. Germline CDR1 is SGHTA and CDR2 is FQGNSA. V was clipped by 5 bases and J by 5 bases, with 13 bases between them. The CDR3 contains 14 residues. This chain links TRBV7-2 with TRBJ2-1; D may match TRBD1 or TRBD2 (5 bases each). The TCR originated in a female donor with early-stage non-small cell lung cancer. The sample here was lung tumor tissue, taken at surgery. For the CDR3, the DNA is TGTGCCAGCAGCCCGAGAGGGGATAACAATGAGCAGTTCTTC. It translates to CASSPRGDNNEQFF.